This TCR beta chain was documented in a study of cytomegalovirus exposure and HLA in healthy donors. Study observations and caveats: In a later analysis, several top co-occurrence clusters appeared linked to parvovirus B19, influenza, CMV and Epstein-Barr virus.

As concerns this clone: No antigen is known for it.

Primers included in the PCR were 60 Vbeta and 13 Jbeta primers. The repertoire was sequenced with immunoSEQ multiplex PCR; TCRdb's copy has only in-frame clones and lacks some. The sample consists of about 140,000 clones, about four fifths of them appearing once. Trimming cost V 9 bases and J 0 bases, with 18 bases left between them. Germline V gene sequence: CDR1 SGHRS, CDR2 YFSETQ. There are 15 residues in the CDR3. The rearrangement joins TRBV5-1 to TRBJ1-2; D is undetermined. The sequence derives from a male donor in good health and CMV-seronegative. Material for sequencing was PBMCs. CDR3 amino acids: CATKLSNLPNYGYTF. In nucleotides, the CDR3 is TGCGCCACCAAGCTCTCGAATCTACCTAACTATGGCTACACCTTC.